These 17 T cell receptor beta chains came from one sample sequenced in a study of a mutant IDH1 vaccine in newly diagnosed glioma. Documented time point: week 35, safety follow-up. The investigators gave 300 ug of mutant IDH1 20-mer peptide in each vaccine dose, together with topical imiquimod. Produced via immunoSEQ multiplex PCR; TCRdb's table is partial and in-frame only. The repertoire holds approximately 60,000 clones, with roughly 71% as singletons. Their target antigens are unknown. Sequenced material: PBMCs, taken from a glioma patient whose treatment included an IDH1 peptide vaccine. The receptors derive from a man aged 50-60 years with glioma.

This clone was seen only a few times. The chain combines TRBV28 with TRBJ1-2; 8 positions match TRBD1. V shed 5 bases and J 4 bases; nucleotides not matched to a gene: 9. Germline CDR1 MDHEN, CDR2 SYDVKM. The CDR3 is made up of 15 amino acids. In DNA form, the CDR3 reads TGTGCCAGCAGTACCCCCAGAGACAGGGGCTATGGCTACACCTTC. It yields the protein CASSTPRDRGYGYTF.

The rearrangement uses TRBV14 and TRBJ1-1; no firm D call. Germline CDR1 and CDR2: SGHDN and FVKESK. The V end was cut by 6 bases, the J end by 10 bases, with 12 bases between. The CDR3 sequence is 11 residues long. CDR3 in amino acids: CASSLTGRAFF. In nucleotides, the CDR3 is TGTGCCAGCAGTCTGACGGGTAGAGCTTTCTTT.

V and J are TRBV6-1 and TRBJ2-1, with TRBD1 matching 8 bases. Looked up from germline, CDR1 is MNHNS and CDR2 is SASEGT. There are 13 residues in the CDR3. With 2 bases clipped from V and 15 bases from J, the junction kept 9 bases outside the gene matches. CDR3 coding DNA: TGTGCCAGCAGTGAACCAGGGGGCGGTTCTTCGTTCTTC. It codes for CASSEPGGGSSFF.

This clone was found once. The chain employs TRBV6-5 and TRBJ2-7; TRBD2 aligns across 7 bases. Looked up from germline, CDR1 is MNHEY and CDR2 is SVGAGI. The CDR3 spans 11 residues. The CDR3 coding sequence is TGTGCGACCGGGGAGGGGAACGAGCAGTACTTC. Amino acids: CATGEGNEQYF.

The chain carries TRBV29-1 and TRBJ2-7, with 8 bases identical to TRBD1. Germline CDR1 is SQVTM and CDR2 is ANQGSEA. V was clipped by 6 bases and J by 0 bases; unmatched bases: 7. This CDR3 is built from 14 residues. The CDR3: CSVAGTGTSYEQYF. DNA for the CDR3: TGCAGCGTCGCCGGGACAGGAACCTCCTACGAGCAGTACTTC.

The chain couples TRBV19 to TRBJ1-1; the match to TRBD1 covers 8 bases. The germline V gene encodes CDR1 LNHDA and CDR2 SQIVND (reference sequence). The CDR3 is 13 residues long. J gave up 4 bases and V 6 bases, and 4 bases lay outside the gene matches. For the CDR3, the DNA is TGTGCCAGTAGCACTGACAGGGGCACTGAAGCTTTCTTT. Encoded protein: CASSTDRGTEAFF. Looking up the rest from reference TRBV19 and TRBJ1-1 gives the full variable domain: DGGITQSPKYLFRKEGQNVTLSCEQNLNHDAMYWYRQDPGQGLRLIYYSQIVNDFQKGDIAEGYSVSREKKESFPLTVTSAQKNPTAFYLCASSTDRGTEAFFGQGTRLTVV.

The V call is TRBV2, the J call TRBJ1-1; 10 bases align to TRBD1. The V gene end was trimmed by 7 bases and the J gene end by 2 bases; junction bases not matched to a gene: 7. This CDR3 spans 15 amino acids. Germline-derived CDR1 and CDR2 are SNHLY and FYNNEI. The CDR3 here is CASTRDRGLNTEAFF. In DNA, the CDR3 is TGTGCCAGCACTCGGGACAGGGGACTCAACACTGAAGCTTTCTTT.

The rearrangement uses TRBV7-2 and TRBJ2-1; maybe TRBD2 (5 bases). V was clipped by 2 bases and J by 7 bases, with 6 bases between them. Germline assignment: CDR1 SGHTA and CDR2 FQGNSA. The CDR3 totals 12 residues. The CDR3 nucleotides are TGTGCCAGCAGCTTAACGGGGAATGAGCAGTTCTTC. Translation: CASSLTGNEQFF.

The chain combines TRBV9 with TRBJ2-2; 8 bases are shared with TRBD1. The CDR3 is 15 residues long. The trim removed 3 bases at V and 7 bases at J, leaving 8 bases unmatched. Germline loops: CDR1 SGDLS, CDR2 YYNGEE. The DNA of the CDR3 is TGTGCCAGCAGCGGACAGGGGTTGTCGGGCGGGGAGCTGTTTTTT. Protein product: CASSGQGLSGGELFF.

The chain links TRBV11-2 to TRBJ1-5; D not resolved. V was clipped by 2 bases and J by 0 bases, with 5 bases between them. CDR1 and CDR2 from the germline V gene are SGHAT and FQNNGV. This CDR3 is 14 amino acids long. Here the CDR3 reads CASSLTASNQPQHF. CDR3 nucleotides: TGTGCCAGCAGCTTAACAGCTAGCAATCAGCCCCAGCATTTT.

With respect to this clone: Given a much more abundant clone one base away, this may be a read error. The gene calls are TRBV7-2 and TRBJ1-2; no clear D gene. The germline V and J ends were trimmed by 1 base and 1 base, with 1 base remaining between them. Germline V gives CDR1 SGHTA, CDR2 FQGNSA. The CDR3 runs to 12 residues. The CDR3 is CASSLDNYGYTF. CDR3 DNA: TGTGCCAGCAGCTTAGATAACTATGGCTACACCTTC. Complete variable domain (other parts from reference TRBV7-2 and TRBJ1-2): GAGVSQSPSNKVTEKGKDVELRCDPISGHTALYWYRQSLGQGLEFLIYFQGNSAPDKSGLPSDRFSAERTGGSVSTLTIQRTQQEDSAVYLCASSLDNYGYTFGSGTRLTVV.

The rearrangement uses TRBV6-5 and TRBJ2-2, with 7 nucleotides matching TRBD1. The CDR3 has 13 amino acids. Trimming took 5 bases from V and 9 from J; bases not matched to a gene: 6. The germline V gene encodes CDR1 MNHEY and CDR2 SVGAGI. Here the CDR3 reads CASSKDRSRELFF. DNA for the CDR3: TGTGCCAGCAGTAAGGACAGGTCCAGGGAGCTGTTTTTT.

The chain employs TRBV4-3 and TRBJ1-4, with a possible D match to TRBD1 (6 bases). The V end was cut by 0 bases, the J end by 5 bases, with 16 bases between. Germline V gene data show CDR1 as LGHNA and CDR2 as YSLEER. This CDR3 spans 17 amino acids. The DNA of the CDR3 is TGCGCCAGCAGCCAAGATTTCAAGGCCGGGGGCAATGAAAAACTGTTTTTT. This gives the protein CASSQDFKAGGNEKLFF.

The table lists this clone with a count of one. The chain couples TRBV11-2 to TRBJ1-2, with TRBD1 matching 9 bases. From germline, CDR1 is SGHAT and CDR2 FQNNGV. The CDR3 runs to 14 residues. V shed 5 bases and J 6 bases; nucleotides not matched to a gene: 7. CDR3 in amino acids: CASSLSGTGHGYTF. CDR3 bases: TGTGCCAGCAGCCTATCCGGGACAGGGCATGGCTACACCTTC.

The J gene is TRBJ1-6, the V gene TRBV5-6, with D unclear. Trimming stripped 2 bases from V and 9 bases from J, with 12 bases between. The CDR3 consists of 14 residues. CDR1 SGHDT and CDR2 YYEEEE come from the germline V gene. CDR3 DNA: TGTGCCAGCAGCTTCGGCGGTTTTGGTTCACCCCTCCACTTT. This sequence encodes CASSFGGFGSPLHF.

The chain carries TRBV7-2 and TRBJ2-3; D unclear. Trimming pared 5 bases from V and 4 bases from J, leaving 13 bases between. Germline V gene sequence: CDR1 SGHTA, CDR2 FQGNSA. The CDR3 spans 14 residues. CDR3 region: CASSAEAGPDTQYF. DNA of the CDR3: TGTGCCAGCAGCGCTGAGGCAGGTCCAGATACGCAGTATTTT.

This sequence joins TRBV9 and TRBJ2-7; D is unresolved. Germline CDR1 is SGDLS and CDR2 is YYNGEE. V lost 0 bases, J lost 0 bases, and 7 bases lay in between. This CDR3 has 14 residues. CDR3 DNA: TGTGCCAGCAGCGTAGCTACGGGCTCCTACGAGCAGTACTTC. Protein: CASSVATGSYEQYF.